The 13 T cell receptor beta chains below come from one sample, sequenced in a study of blood T cell repertoires in COVID-19. TCRdb's table, derived via immunoSEQ multiplex PCR, lists solely in-frame clones and lacks some. The sample includes roughly 50,000 clones, around 86% seen only once; the top ten take 2.5% to 3%. Input material: peripheral blood. All receptors derive from a woman at least 80 years old with acute or convalescent COVID-19.

This clone was counted between two and nine times. V and J are TRBV2 and TRBJ1-2; TRBD1 aligns across 7 bases. The J segment lost 4 bases and the V segment lost 5 bases, leaving 10 bases of the junction unmatched. Germline values: CDR1 SNHLY, CDR2 FYNNEI. This CDR3 comprises 15 residues. The CDR3 protein is CASSLSWDSVYGYTF. The DNA of the CDR3 is TGTGCCAGCAGTCTTTCCTGGGACAGTGTCTATGGCTACACCTTC.

This chain's CDR3 is CASSYKETQYF. The CDR3 DNA follows: TGTGCCAGCAGTTATAAAGAGACCCAGTACTTC. The chain joins TRBV6-5 to TRBJ2-5; D is undetermined. Germline V gene data show CDR1 as MNHEY and CDR2 as SVGAGI. V lost 3 bases and J lost 3, with 2 bases in between. This CDR3 region has 11 residues.

The chain carries TRBV5-8 and TRBJ1-5, with TRBD1 matching over 7 bases. Germline V CDR1 and CDR2: SGHTS, YDEGEE. This CDR3 comprises 16 residues. V shed 6 bases and J 0 bases; nucleotides not matched to a gene: 9. The CDR3 protein is CASTRDSKFSNQPQHF. As DNA, the CDR3 is TGTGCCAGCACCCGGGACAGTAAGTTTAGCAATCAGCCCCAGCATTTT.

The chain combines TRBV7-3 with TRBJ1-1, with 9 positions matching TRBD1. V lost 4 bases and J lost 6; bases outside the gene matches: 6. The germline V gene has CDR1 SGHTA and CDR2 FQGTGA. The CDR3 loop spans 14 amino acids. The CDR3 DNA follows: TGTGCCAGCAGCTGGGGACAGGGTGTAGCTGAAGCTTTCTTT. It codes for CASSWGQGVAEAFF.

This CDR3 is CASSPPEAGGPGDTQYF. CDR3 in DNA: TGCGCCAGCAGCCCCCCCGAAGCGGGGGGGCCTGGAGATACGCAGTATTTT. V usage is TRBV5-1 and J usage is TRBJ2-3; TRBD2 matches at 10 bases. After removal of 4 bases from V and 5 bases from J, the junction contained 13 bases not matched to a gene. Looked up from germline, CDR1 is SGHRS and CDR2 is YFSETQ. The CDR3 consists of 17 residues.

The chain links TRBV10-3 to TRBJ2-1; the match to TRBD2 covers 11 bases. The CDR3 runs to 15 residues. CDR1 and CDR2 from the germline V gene are ENHRY and SYGVKD. V gave up 5 bases and J gave up 2 bases; unmatched junction bases: 2. CDR3 protein: CAISKTSGAYNEQFF. The CDR3 DNA is TGTGCCATCAGTAAGACTAGCGGGGCCTACAATGAGCAGTTCTTC.

The rearrangement links TRBV19 to TRBJ1-5, with D hard to call. Germline CDR1 LNHDA, CDR2 SQIVND (reference sequence). V was trimmed by 2 bases and J by 1 base, leaving 6 bases between them. This CDR3 comprises 14 residues. The CDR3 bases are TGTGCCAGTAGTATATCCCCAAGCAATCAGCCCCAGCATTTT. This encodes CASSISPSNQPQHF.

CDR3 nucleotides: TGTGCCAGCACAAACTCAGGGGGCGAGGAGCAGTACTTC. Its translation is CASTNSGGEEQYF. The rearrangement joins TRBV6-5 to TRBJ2-7; 8 nucleotides align to TRBD1. The CDR3 covers 13 residues. The trim removed 7 bases at V and 7 bases at J, leaving 9 bases unmatched. Germline lookup yields CDR1 MNHEY and CDR2 SVGAGI.

This chain uses TRBV30 with TRBJ2-7, with 7 nucleotides matching TRBD1. The CDR3 covers 11 residues. V shed 3 bases and J 4 bases; nucleotides not matched to a gene: 0. CDR1 GTSNPN and CDR2 SVGIG come from the germline V gene (reference sequence). The CDR3 is CAWRTGYEQYF. CDR3 in DNA: TGTGCCTGGAGGACAGGGTACGAGCAGTACTTC.

This chain uses TRBV2 with TRBJ1-2; 7 bases line up with TRBD1. The length of the CDR3 is 15 residues. Per the germline V gene, CDR1 is SNHLY and CDR2 is FYNNEI. With 5 bases clipped from V and 6 bases from J, the junction kept 12 bases outside the gene matches. The CDR3 protein is CASSRMRQGSDGYTF. CDR3 bases: TGTGCCAGCAGTAGAATGAGACAGGGAAGTGATGGCTACACCTTC.

This clone was seen only a few times. This sequence joins TRBV4-1 and TRBJ1-3; D is undetermined. CDR1 is MGHRA and CDR2 is YSYEKL in the germline V gene. This CDR3 has 15 residues. The V and J ends lost 1 base and 2 bases respectively, with 9 bases between them. The chain's CDR3 is CASSQVGSTGNTIYF. CDR3 nucleotides: TGCGCCAGCAGCCAAGTAGGGAGCACTGGAAACACCATATATTTT.

V gene TRBV3-1 (or the pseudogene TRBV3-2) combines with J gene TRBJ2-2, with D maybe TRBD1 (6 bases). V lost 4 bases, J lost 5 bases, and 20 bases lay in between. CDR1 is LGHDT, CDR2 YNNKEL, per germline (reference sequence). There are 17 residues in the CDR3. The CDR3 loop is CASSPWASQGSTGELFF. In DNA, the CDR3 is TGTGCCAGCAGCCCATGGGCATCGCAGGGGAGTACCGGGGAGCTGTTTTTT.

This clone was recorded only once. The V gene is TRBV10-3, the J gene TRBJ1-2, with D possibly matching TRBD1 (5 bases). V shed 3 bases and J shed 0 bases, with 5 bases lying between them. The CDR3 consists of 13 residues. CDR1 and CDR2 (germline): ENHRY, SYGVKD. CDR3 loop: CAISDRANYGYTF. As DNA, the CDR3 is TGTGCCATCAGTGACAGGGCTAACTATGGCTACACCTTC.